The entry below gives a single TCR beta chain sequence along with its context. Libraries were prepared by immunoSEQ multiplex PCR; TCRdb keeps only in-frame clonotypes and omits some of them. Here the sample spans about 130,000 clones, more than 90% being singletons. This sample is drawn from a study of control samples from healthy donors and cancer patients. The CDR3 contains 14 residues. CDR1 is SGDLS and CDR2 is YYNGEE in the germline V gene. Trimming left V 2 bases short and J 0 bases short, with 9 bases between. The material sequenced was blood. The TCR sequence derives from a man aged 18 to 29 in good health. The chain joins TRBV9 to TRBJ2-7; a weak D match, TRBD1 (6 bases). The CDR3 sequence: CASSVSGASYEQYF. In nucleotides, the CDR3 is TGTGCCAGCAGCGTGTCAGGGGCCTCCTACGAGCAGTACTTC.